This T cell receptor (beta chain) was sequenced during a study of blood T cell repertoires in COVID-19. About the study: Donors in the United States, Italy and Spain gave samples during acute or convalescent COVID-19.

Germline V gives CDR1 SGHTA, CDR2 FQGTGA. This CDR3 is 14 amino acids long. Losses at the gene ends were 1 base for V and 7 bases for J; bases not matched to a gene: 2. As handled by the study authors: Reference gene primer amplification yielded estimated nucleated cell counts. Libraries were prepared by immunoSEQ multiplex PCR; TCRdb keeps only in-frame clonotypes and omits some of them. V, J and clone size were drawn from that table, and D and trimming were deduced from the DNA. The sample carries roughly 300,000 clones, around 86% recorded once. This sequence joins TRBV7-3 and TRBJ2-1, with TRBD1 matching over 9 bases. The TCR was taken from a woman aged 55-69 years with active or convalescent COVID-19. What was sequenced was peripheral blood. The CDR3 bases are TGTGCCAGCAGCTTAAGGGGGACAGGGAATGAGCAGTTCTTC. Translation gives CASSLRGTGNEQFF.